These T cell receptor beta chains were read from a single sample in a study of T cells after yellow fever vaccination. TCRdb re-called the 5' RACE reads through MiXCR, storing one row per CDR3 protein. The sample yields under 100,000 distinct CDR3 sequences, under 6.5% seen once. The specimen was CD8+ T cells sorted from PBMCs, collected 10 days after the yellow fever booster vaccination. The receptors derive from a man aged 18 to 29 who received the YFV17D yellow fever vaccine. Both conserved end residues are part of each CDR3. Each record gives: clone size, V gene, J gene, D gene, CDR3 DNA, CDR3 protein. D genes are given only for firm matches. Some rows have no size entry. The others give once, few or many, or a class for an expanded clone.

clone_size: NA
v_call: TRBV9
j_call: TRBJ1-1
d_call: TRBD1
cdr3_nt: TGTGCCAGCAGCGACCTCCGGGACAGGGGAACTGAAGCTTTCTTT
cdr3_aa: CASSDLRDRGTEAFF

clone_size: few
v_call: TRBV7-8
j_call: TRBJ2-2
d_call: TRBD2
cdr3_nt: TGTGCCAGCAGCAAGACTAGCGGGGGGTCACCCGGGGAGCTGTTTTTT
cdr3_aa: CASSKTSGGSPGELFF

clone_size: few
v_call: TRBV4-3
j_call: TRBJ2-3
d_call: TRBD2
cdr3_nt: TGCGCCAGCAGCCCTGACCGACTAGCGGGGGGGGTAGATACGCAGTATTTT
cdr3_aa: CASSPDRLAGGVDTQYF

clone_size: many
v_call: TRBV12-3/TRBV12-4
j_call: TRBJ2-5
d_call: TRBD2
cdr3_nt: TGTGCCAGCAGTCCTTTGACTAGCGTTCAAGAGACCCAGTACTTC
cdr3_aa: CASSPLTSVQETQYF

clone_size: few
v_call: TRBV7-9
j_call: TRBJ2-7
d_call: TRBD1
cdr3_nt: TGTGCCAGCAGCTCCTCAGGGACAGCAATCTCCTACGAGCAGTACTTC
cdr3_aa: CASSSSGTAISYEQYF

clone_size: NA
v_call: TRBV20-1
j_call: TRBJ1-6
d_call: NA
cdr3_nt: TGCAGTGCTAGAGATCCGGGGGAGAGCTTCAATTCACCCCTCCACTTT
cdr3_aa: CSARDPGESFNSPLHF

clone_size: NA
v_call: TRBV29-1
j_call: TRBJ2-1
d_call: NA
cdr3_nt: TGCAGCGCTCCACAGGGCCTTTACAATGAGCAGTTCTTC
cdr3_aa: CSAPQGLYNEQFF

clone_size: NA
v_call: TRBV18
j_call: TRBJ2-1
d_call: TRBD1
cdr3_nt: TGTGCCAGCTCCGCTAACGACAGGGACAATGAGCAGTTCTTC
cdr3_aa: CASSANDRDNEQFF

clone_size: NA
v_call: TRBV4-3
j_call: TRBJ2-1
d_call: TRBD2
cdr3_nt: TGCGCCAGCAGCCAAGAATTTTTACTAGCGGGGGGCTATAATGAGCAGTTCTTC
cdr3_aa: CASSQEFLLAGGYNEQFF

clone_size: NA
v_call: TRBV13
j_call: TRBJ2-2
d_call: NA
cdr3_nt: TGTGCCAGCAGCTACGGGACTGCGAACACCGGGGAGCTGTTTTTT
cdr3_aa: CASSYGTANTGELFF

clone_size: NA
v_call: TRBV12-3/TRBV12-4
j_call: TRBJ1-1
d_call: NA
cdr3_nt: TGTGCCAGCAGTTTAGGGGGTGAAGCTTTCTTT
cdr3_aa: CASSLGGEAFF

clone_size: few
v_call: TRBV5-4
j_call: TRBJ1-6
d_call: TRBD1
cdr3_nt: TGTGCCAGCAGCCCCGGTCGGGACAGGGGGAATTTTGGCTCCTATAATTCACCCCTCCACTTT
cdr3_aa: CASSPGRDRGNFGSYNSPLHF

clone_size: NA
v_call: TRBV6-5
j_call: TRBJ1-5
d_call: NA
cdr3_nt: TGTGCCAGCAGAGGGGGAGTGAAAGGTCAGCCCCAGCATTTT
cdr3_aa: CASRGGVKGQPQHF

clone_size: NA
v_call: TRBV6-6
j_call: TRBJ2-1
d_call: TRBD1
cdr3_nt: TGTGCCAGCGGTTATCTTCCGGGACAGGGCTACAATGAGCAGTTCTTC
cdr3_aa: CASGYLPGQGYNEQFF

clone_size: few
v_call: TRBV20-1
j_call: TRBJ2-3
d_call: NA
cdr3_nt: TGCAGTGCTAGAGTTGAAACAGATACGCAGTATTTT
cdr3_aa: CSARVETDTQYF

clone_size: many
v_call: TRBV4-1
j_call: TRBJ2-4
d_call: TRBD2
cdr3_nt: TGCGCCAGCAGCCAAGGACTAGCGAAAAACATTCAGTATTTC
cdr3_aa: CASSQGLAKNIQYF

clone_size: many
v_call: TRBV11-2
j_call: TRBJ1-2
d_call: NA
cdr3_nt: TGTGCCAGCAGCTTAGATCGCGCAGGGGTCTATGGCTACACCTTC
cdr3_aa: CASSLDRAGVYGYTF

clone_size: NA
v_call: TRBV19
j_call: TRBJ1-1
d_call: NA
cdr3_nt: TGTGCCAGTAGTATAGGAGGGAATGCTGAAGCTTTCTTT
cdr3_aa: CASSIGGNAEAFF

clone_size: few
v_call: TRBV9
j_call: TRBJ2-2
d_call: NA
cdr3_nt: TGTGCCAGCAGCGCCTTTTCGGTCGCCTACACCGGGGAGCTGTTTTTT
cdr3_aa: CASSAFSVAYTGELFF

clone_size: few
v_call: TRBV4-1
j_call: TRBJ1-2
d_call: TRBD1
cdr3_nt: TGCGCCAGCAGCCAAGTAGGACAGGGTCCCTATGGCTACACCTTC
cdr3_aa: CASSQVGQGPYGYTF

clone_size: many
v_call: TRBV5-1
j_call: TRBJ1-1
d_call: NA
cdr3_nt: TGCGCCAGCAGCCCGACGACAGTGAACACTGAAGCTTTCTTT
cdr3_aa: CASSPTTVNTEAFF

clone_size: NA
v_call: TRBV23-1
j_call: TRBJ2-5
d_call: TRBD1
cdr3_nt: TGCGCCAGCAGTCAATGGCCTTCGACAGGGGGCCCCGGGTGGACCCAGTACTTC
cdr3_aa: CASSQWPSTGGPGWTQYF

clone_size: NA
v_call: TRBV15
j_call: TRBJ2-5
d_call: NA
cdr3_nt: TGTGCCACCAGCGAACAAGACCCGTTTCAAGAGACCCAGTACTTC
cdr3_aa: CATSEQDPFQETQYF

clone_size: NA
v_call: TRBV9
j_call: TRBJ1-1
d_call: NA
cdr3_nt: TGTGCCAGCAGCGCTGGATTCATGAACACTGAAGCTTTCTTT
cdr3_aa: CASSAGFMNTEAFF

clone_size: many
v_call: TRBV29-1
j_call: TRBJ2-7
d_call: NA
cdr3_nt: TGCAGCGTTGTCTCGGCAAACGAGCAGTACTTC
cdr3_aa: CSVVSANEQYF

clone_size: NA
v_call: TRBV5-1
j_call: TRBJ2-2
d_call: NA
cdr3_nt: TGCGCCAGCAGCCCTCTGGGGCCCGGGGAGCTGTTTTTT
cdr3_aa: CASSPLGPGELFF

clone_size: NA
v_call: TRBV4-2
j_call: TRBJ2-3
d_call: TRBD2
cdr3_nt: TGTGCCAGAAGCCTCCTAGCGGGGGGGTCCACAGATACGCAGTATTTT
cdr3_aa: CARSLLAGGSTDTQYF

clone_size: few
v_call: TRBV7-9
j_call: TRBJ2-5
d_call: NA
cdr3_nt: TGTGCCAGCAGCTTAGACTTGGGAGTAGGGTACTTC
cdr3_aa: CASSLDLGVGYF

clone_size: NA
v_call: TRBV7-9
j_call: TRBJ1-2
d_call: NA
cdr3_nt: TGTGCCAGCAGCCACCCGGACATATATAACTATGGCTACACCTTC
cdr3_aa: CASSHPDIYNYGYTF

clone_size: few
v_call: TRBV29-1
j_call: TRBJ2-3
d_call: NA
cdr3_nt: TGCAGCGAAGAGGGGCGCACAGATACGCAGTATTTT
cdr3_aa: CSEEGRTDTQYF

clone_size: many
v_call: TRBV10-3
j_call: TRBJ2-3
d_call: NA
cdr3_nt: TGTGCCACCCGGGACAGCACAGATACGCAGTATTTT
cdr3_aa: CATRDSTDTQYF

clone_size: many
v_call: TRBV7-9
j_call: TRBJ1-5
d_call: NA
cdr3_nt: TGTGCCAGCAGCTTTGATTTGGGCAATCAGCCCCAGCATTTT
cdr3_aa: CASSFDLGNQPQHF

clone_size: NA
v_call: TRBV9
j_call: TRBJ2-3
d_call: NA
cdr3_nt: TGTGCCAGCAGCGCCGGACTGCAAGATACGCAGTATTTT
cdr3_aa: CASSAGLQDTQYF

clone_size: NA
v_call: TRBV7-9
j_call: TRBJ1-4
d_call: NA
cdr3_nt: TGTGCCAGCAGCTTATCTGCAACTAATGAAAAACTGTTTTTT
cdr3_aa: CASSLSATNEKLFF

clone_size: many
v_call: TRBV21-1
j_call: TRBJ2-5
d_call: NA
cdr3_nt: TGTGCCAGCAGGGGACAAAGATTACAAGAGACCCAGTACTTC
cdr3_aa: CASRGQRLQETQYF

clone_size: many
v_call: TRBV7-8
j_call: TRBJ2-1
d_call: NA
cdr3_nt: TGTGCCAGCAGCTTAGTTGGAGTTGAGCAGTTCTTC
cdr3_aa: CASSLVGVEQFF

clone_size: NA
v_call: TRBV6-2/TRBV6-3
j_call: TRBJ2-3
d_call: NA
cdr3_nt: TGTGCCAGCGGACCCAGGACTTGGACAGATACGCAGTATTTT
cdr3_aa: CASGPRTWTDTQYF

clone_size: few
v_call: TRBV7-2
j_call: TRBJ1-1
d_call: TRBD1
cdr3_nt: TGTGCCAGCAGCACGGAACCTGGACAGGGAGGCACTGAAGCTTTCTTT
cdr3_aa: CASSTEPGQGGTEAFF

clone_size: NA
v_call: TRBV2
j_call: TRBJ2-3
d_call: TRBD2
cdr3_nt: TGTGCCAGCAGTGATTTGATGCGGGGGGGCCATCTGTCTCAAGATACGCAGTATTTT
cdr3_aa: CASSDLMRGGHLSQDTQYF

clone_size: NA
v_call: TRBV4-1
j_call: TRBJ1-1
d_call: NA
cdr3_nt: TGCGCCAGCAGCCAAGATATCTCTGGGGGGCGGACTGAAGCTTTCTTT
cdr3_aa: CASSQDISGGRTEAFF

clone_size: few
v_call: TRBV7-9
j_call: TRBJ2-5
d_call: NA
cdr3_nt: TGTGCTAAACAGGACGATCAAGAGACCCAGTACTTC
cdr3_aa: CAKQDDQETQYF

clone_size: NA
v_call: TRBV7-6
j_call: TRBJ2-3
d_call: NA
cdr3_nt: TGTGCCAGCAGGAACTCATCGTCGGGGGACCATACGCAGTATTTT
cdr3_aa: CASRNSSSGDHTQYF

clone_size: NA
v_call: TRBV19
j_call: TRBJ2-1
d_call: NA
cdr3_nt: TGTGCCAGTAGTGTGGACACCCGGAGCTCCTACAATGAGCAGTTCTTC
cdr3_aa: CASSVDTRSSYNEQFF

clone_size: few
v_call: TRBV6-6
j_call: TRBJ1-5
d_call: NA
cdr3_nt: TGTGCCAGCAGTTACCCGGGGCCTCCGGATAATCAGCCCCAGCATTTT
cdr3_aa: CASSYPGPPDNQPQHF

clone_size: NA
v_call: TRBV10-3
j_call: TRBJ2-1
d_call: TRBD2
cdr3_nt: TGTGCCATCAGTGAGTCCCAGCGGGGCCTCAATGAGCAGTTCTTC
cdr3_aa: CAISESQRGLNEQFF

clone_size: few
v_call: TRBV6-5
j_call: TRBJ1-1
d_call: NA
cdr3_nt: TGTGCCAGCAGATTACAGTTGAACACTGAAGCTTTCTTT
cdr3_aa: CASRLQLNTEAFF

clone_size: NA
v_call: TRBV14
j_call: TRBJ2-2
d_call: TRBD1
cdr3_nt: TGTGCCAGCAGCCTGGGACAGACTTACACCGGGGAGCTGTTTTTT
cdr3_aa: CASSLGQTYTGELFF

clone_size: few
v_call: TRBV3-1
j_call: TRBJ1-2
d_call: TRBD1
cdr3_nt: TGTGCCAGCAGCCAAAATACACGGACAGGGATGTACTATGGCTACACCTTC
cdr3_aa: CASSQNTRTGMYYGYTF

clone_size: NA
v_call: TRBV19
j_call: TRBJ1-2
d_call: NA
cdr3_nt: TGTGCCAGTAGTAAAACCCCAGGCAAGGGCTACACCTTC
cdr3_aa: CASSKTPGKGYTF

clone_size: NA
v_call: TRBV19
j_call: TRBJ2-1
d_call: TRBD2
cdr3_nt: TGTGCCAGTACTTGGGGACTAAGCGCGTTCTTC
cdr3_aa: CASTWGLSAFF

clone_size: NA
v_call: TRBV11-3
j_call: TRBJ2-2
d_call: TRBD2
cdr3_nt: TGTGCCAGCAGCCCGACGCCTAATCGGGGGGGCGGCGGGGAGCTGTTTTTT
cdr3_aa: CASSPTPNRGGGGELFF

clone_size: many
v_call: TRBV3-1
j_call: TRBJ1-1
d_call: TRBD1
cdr3_nt: TGTGCCAGCAGCAATACAGGGGAGGAAGGAGCTTTCTTT
cdr3_aa: CASSNTGEEGAFF